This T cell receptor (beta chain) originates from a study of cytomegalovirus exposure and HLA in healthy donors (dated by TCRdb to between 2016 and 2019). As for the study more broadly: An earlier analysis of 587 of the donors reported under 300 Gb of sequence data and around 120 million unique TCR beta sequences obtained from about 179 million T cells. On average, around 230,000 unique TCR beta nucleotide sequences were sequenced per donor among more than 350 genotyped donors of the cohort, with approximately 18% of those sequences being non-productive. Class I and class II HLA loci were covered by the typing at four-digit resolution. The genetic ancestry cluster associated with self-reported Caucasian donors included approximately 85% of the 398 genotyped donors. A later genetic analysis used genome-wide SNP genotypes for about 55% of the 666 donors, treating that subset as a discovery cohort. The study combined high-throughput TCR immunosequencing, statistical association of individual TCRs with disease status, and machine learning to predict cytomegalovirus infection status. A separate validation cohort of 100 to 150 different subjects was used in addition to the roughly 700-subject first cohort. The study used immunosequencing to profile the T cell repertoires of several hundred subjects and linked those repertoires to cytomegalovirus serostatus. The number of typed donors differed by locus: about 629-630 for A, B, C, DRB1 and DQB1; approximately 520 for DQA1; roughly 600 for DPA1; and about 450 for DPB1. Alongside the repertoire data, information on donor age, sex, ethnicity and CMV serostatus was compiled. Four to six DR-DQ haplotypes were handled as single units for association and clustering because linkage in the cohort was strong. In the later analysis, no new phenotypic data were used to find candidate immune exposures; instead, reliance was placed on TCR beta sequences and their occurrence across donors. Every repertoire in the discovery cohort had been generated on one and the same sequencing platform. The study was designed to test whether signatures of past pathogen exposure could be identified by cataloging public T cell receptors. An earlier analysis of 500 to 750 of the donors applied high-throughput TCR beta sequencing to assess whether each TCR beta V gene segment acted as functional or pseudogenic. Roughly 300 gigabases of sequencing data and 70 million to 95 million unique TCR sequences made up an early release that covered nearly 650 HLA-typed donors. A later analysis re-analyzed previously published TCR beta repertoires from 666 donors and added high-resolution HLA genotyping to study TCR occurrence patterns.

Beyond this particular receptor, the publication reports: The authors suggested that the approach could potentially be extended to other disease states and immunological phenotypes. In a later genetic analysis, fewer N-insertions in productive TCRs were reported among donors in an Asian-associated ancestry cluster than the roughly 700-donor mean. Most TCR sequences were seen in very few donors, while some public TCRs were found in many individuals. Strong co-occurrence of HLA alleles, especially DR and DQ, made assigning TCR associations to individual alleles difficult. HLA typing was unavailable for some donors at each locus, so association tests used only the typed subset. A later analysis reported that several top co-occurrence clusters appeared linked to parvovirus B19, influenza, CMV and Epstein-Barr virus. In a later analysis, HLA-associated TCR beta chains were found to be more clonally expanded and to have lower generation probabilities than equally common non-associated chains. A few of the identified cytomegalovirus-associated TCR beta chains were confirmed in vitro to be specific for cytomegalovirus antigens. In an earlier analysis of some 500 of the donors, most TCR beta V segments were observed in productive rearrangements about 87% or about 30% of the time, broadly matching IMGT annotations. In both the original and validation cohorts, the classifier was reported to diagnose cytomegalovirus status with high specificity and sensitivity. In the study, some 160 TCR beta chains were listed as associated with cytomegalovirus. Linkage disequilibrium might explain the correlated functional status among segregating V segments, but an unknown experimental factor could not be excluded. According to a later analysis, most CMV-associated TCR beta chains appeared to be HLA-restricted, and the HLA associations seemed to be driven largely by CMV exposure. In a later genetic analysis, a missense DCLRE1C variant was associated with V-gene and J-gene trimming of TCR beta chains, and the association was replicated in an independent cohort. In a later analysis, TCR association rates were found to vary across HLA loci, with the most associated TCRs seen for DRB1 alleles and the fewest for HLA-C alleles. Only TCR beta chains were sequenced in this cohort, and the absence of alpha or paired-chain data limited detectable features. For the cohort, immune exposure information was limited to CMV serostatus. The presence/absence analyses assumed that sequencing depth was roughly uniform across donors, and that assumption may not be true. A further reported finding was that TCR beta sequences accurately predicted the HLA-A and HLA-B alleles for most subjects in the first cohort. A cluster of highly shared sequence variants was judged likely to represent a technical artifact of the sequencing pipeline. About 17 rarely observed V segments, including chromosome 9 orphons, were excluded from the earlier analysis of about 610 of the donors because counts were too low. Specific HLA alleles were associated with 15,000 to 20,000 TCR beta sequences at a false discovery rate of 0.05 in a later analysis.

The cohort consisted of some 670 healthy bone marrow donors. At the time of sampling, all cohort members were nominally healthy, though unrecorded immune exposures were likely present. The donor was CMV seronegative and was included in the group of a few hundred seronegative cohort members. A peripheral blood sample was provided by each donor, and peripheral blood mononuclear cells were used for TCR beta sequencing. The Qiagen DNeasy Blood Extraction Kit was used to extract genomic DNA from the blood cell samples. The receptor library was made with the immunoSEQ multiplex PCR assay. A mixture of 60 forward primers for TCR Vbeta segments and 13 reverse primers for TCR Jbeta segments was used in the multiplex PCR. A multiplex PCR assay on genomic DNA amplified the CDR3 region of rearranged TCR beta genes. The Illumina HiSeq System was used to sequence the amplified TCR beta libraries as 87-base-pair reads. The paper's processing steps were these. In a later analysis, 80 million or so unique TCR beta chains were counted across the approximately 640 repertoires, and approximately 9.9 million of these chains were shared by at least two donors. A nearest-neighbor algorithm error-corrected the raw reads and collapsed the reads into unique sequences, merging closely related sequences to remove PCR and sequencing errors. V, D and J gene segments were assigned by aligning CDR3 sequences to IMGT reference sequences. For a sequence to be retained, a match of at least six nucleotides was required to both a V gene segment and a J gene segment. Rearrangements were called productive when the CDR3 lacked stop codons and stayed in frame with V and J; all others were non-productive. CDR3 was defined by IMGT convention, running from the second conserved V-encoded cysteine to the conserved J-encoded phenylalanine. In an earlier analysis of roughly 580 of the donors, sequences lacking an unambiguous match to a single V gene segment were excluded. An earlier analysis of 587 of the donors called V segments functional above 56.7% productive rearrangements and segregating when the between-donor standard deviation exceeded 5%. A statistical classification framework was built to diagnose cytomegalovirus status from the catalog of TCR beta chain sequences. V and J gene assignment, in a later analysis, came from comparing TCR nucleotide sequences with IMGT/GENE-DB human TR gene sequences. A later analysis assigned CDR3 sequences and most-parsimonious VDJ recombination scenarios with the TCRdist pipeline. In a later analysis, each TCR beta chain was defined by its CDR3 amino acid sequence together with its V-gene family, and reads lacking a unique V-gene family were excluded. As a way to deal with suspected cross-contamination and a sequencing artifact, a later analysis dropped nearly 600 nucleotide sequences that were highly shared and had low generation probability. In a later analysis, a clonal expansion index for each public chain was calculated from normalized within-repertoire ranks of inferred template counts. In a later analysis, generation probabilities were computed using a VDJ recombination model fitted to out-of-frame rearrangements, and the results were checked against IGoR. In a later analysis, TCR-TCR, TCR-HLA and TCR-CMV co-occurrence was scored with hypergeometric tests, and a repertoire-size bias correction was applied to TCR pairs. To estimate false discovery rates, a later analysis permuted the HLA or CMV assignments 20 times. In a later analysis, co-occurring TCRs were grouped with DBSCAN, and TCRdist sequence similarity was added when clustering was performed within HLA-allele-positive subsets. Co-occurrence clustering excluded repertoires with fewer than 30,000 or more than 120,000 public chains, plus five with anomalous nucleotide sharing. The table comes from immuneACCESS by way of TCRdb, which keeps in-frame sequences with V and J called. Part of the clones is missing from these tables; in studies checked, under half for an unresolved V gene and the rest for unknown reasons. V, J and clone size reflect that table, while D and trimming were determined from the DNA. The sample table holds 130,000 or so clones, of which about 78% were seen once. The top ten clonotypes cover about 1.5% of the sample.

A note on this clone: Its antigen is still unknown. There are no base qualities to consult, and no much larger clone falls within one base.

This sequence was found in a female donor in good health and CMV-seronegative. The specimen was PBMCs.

The CDR3 region reads CASSSTGGGLYNEQFF. The DNA is as follows: TGTGCCAGCAGCTCAACAGGGGGCGGACTCTACAATGAGCAGTTCTTC. The chain is encoded by TRBV5-6 joined to TRBJ2-1; TRBD1 matches 9 bases in the middle. At the junction V is shortened by 3 bases and J by 3 bases; bases outside the gene matches: 7. The CDR1 and CDR2 encoded by the germline V gene are SGHDT and YYEEEE. Its CDR3 holds 16 amino acids, cysteine through phenylalanine. Kept here is only the CDR3 DNA, which spans 48 bases and is read in frame from base 1.